This TCR beta chain emerged from a study of esophageal squamous cell carcinoma under preoperative chemotherapy. Study details: TCR repertoires were profiled from both peripheral blood T cells and tumor-infiltrating lymphocytes.

General observations from the study: Tumor-infiltrating lymphocytes showed no significant post-chemotherapy TCR diversity increase, unlike peripheral T cells.

Comment on this clonotype: Its antigen is unidentified. A read error may account for a junction end that differs from germline.

This sample's time point: before preoperative PTX-NDP chemotherapy. Preoperative chemotherapy with paclitaxel-nedaplatin was given to patients before surgery. This CDR3 contains 12 residues. The germline V gene has CDR1 MNHEY and CDR2 SVGAGI. TCRdb independently ran MiXCR on the PCR reads; one entry per CDR3 protein. The sample records roughly 13,000 distinct CDR3 sequences, roughly half being singletons. The chain joins TRBV6-5 to TRBJ2-1; D is possibly TRBD1 (5 bases). Sampling was done from a patient given preoperative chemotherapy. The origin of this receptor is a human donor with esophageal squamous cell carcinoma. The donor label of this sample is uncertain. The CDR3 spells CASRYSGKEQFF. The CDR3, as DNA: TGTGCCAGCAGGTACTCAGGGAAGGAGCAGTTTTTT.